This T cell receptor beta chain was found in a study of blood T cell repertoires in COVID-19. For the study at large: Spain, Italy and the United States supplied samples that represented acute and convalescent COVID-19. T cells, B-cell-depleted T cells, or PBMCs supplied cDNA or gDNA.

As handled by the study authors: Nucleated cell number was recorded as an estimate derived from reference gene primer amplification. Here immunoSEQ multiplex PCR was the method, and the copy in TCRdb shows in-frame clones only, minus some. The V and J calls and clone size were taken over from that table, and D and trimming were inferred from the DNA. In the table there are some 510,000 clones, 85% to 90% of which are singletons. Trimming removed 2 bases at V and 6 bases at J, with 14 bases between. The CDR3 loop spans 14 amino acids. The receptor comes from a woman in her 40s who had recovered from COVID-19. J is TRBJ2-7 and V is TRBV23-1; possible D gene TRBD2, 5 bases. TRBV23-1 is marked as an open reading frame, function uncertain. The sequencing input was PBMCs or T cells enriched from blood (not recorded which). CDR3 sequence (DNA): TGCGCCAGCAGTCAAAGCCTTTCTCGGGGCGAGCAGTACTTC. It specifies CASSQSLSRGEQYF.